This T cell receptor (beta chain) was recorded in a study of T cell responses to AZD1222 COVID-19 vaccine. Study-level findings and limits: At baseline, just a handful of AZD1222 recipients tested seropositive. Possibly, clonal diversity was underestimated; donors were largely white British and included more females.

This clone was recorded only once. Its antigen is as yet unknown. Measured with immunoSEQ multiplex PCR; TCRdb has only the in-frame clones, and not every one. The table includes 90,000 to 150,000 clones, approximately 90% detected once. The CDR3 has 16 amino acids. Germline V lookup: CDR1 LNHNV, CDR2 YYDKDF (reference sequence). V gave up 5 bases and J gave up 2 bases, with 17 bases separating them. This TCR was recovered from an adult who received the AZD1222 COVID-19 vaccine. This sample comprised peripheral blood, obtained 28 days after the second AZD1222 dose. The chain joins TRBV15 to TRBJ2-3, with D perhaps matching TRBD2 (5 bases). CDR3 region: CATSGQLGAVTDTQYF. The DNA for the CDR3 is TGTGCCACCAGCGGCCAGCTCGGAGCGGTCACAGATACGCAGTATTTT.